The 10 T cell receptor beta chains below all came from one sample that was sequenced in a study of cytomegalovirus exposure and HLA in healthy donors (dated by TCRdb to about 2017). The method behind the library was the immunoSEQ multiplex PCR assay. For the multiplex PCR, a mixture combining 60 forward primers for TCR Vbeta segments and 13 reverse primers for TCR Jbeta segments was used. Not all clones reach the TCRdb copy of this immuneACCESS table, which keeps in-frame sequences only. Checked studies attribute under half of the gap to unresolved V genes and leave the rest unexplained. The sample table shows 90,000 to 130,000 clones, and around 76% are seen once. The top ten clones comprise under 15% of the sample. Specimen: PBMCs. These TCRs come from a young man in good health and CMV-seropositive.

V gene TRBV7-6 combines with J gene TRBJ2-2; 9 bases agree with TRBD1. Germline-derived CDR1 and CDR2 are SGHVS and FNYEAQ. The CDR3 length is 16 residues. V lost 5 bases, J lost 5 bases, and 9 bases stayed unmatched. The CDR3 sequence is CASSHRGQGGTGELFF. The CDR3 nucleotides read TGTGCCAGCAGCCATAGGGGACAGGGTGGTACCGGGGAGCTGTTTTTT.

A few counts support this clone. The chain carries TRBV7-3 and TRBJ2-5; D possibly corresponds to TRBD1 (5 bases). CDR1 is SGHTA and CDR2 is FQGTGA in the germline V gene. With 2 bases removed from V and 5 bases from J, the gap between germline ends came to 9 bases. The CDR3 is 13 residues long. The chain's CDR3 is CASSLGRDETQYF. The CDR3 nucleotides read TGTGCCAGCAGCTTAGGCAGGGATGAGACCCAGTACTTC.

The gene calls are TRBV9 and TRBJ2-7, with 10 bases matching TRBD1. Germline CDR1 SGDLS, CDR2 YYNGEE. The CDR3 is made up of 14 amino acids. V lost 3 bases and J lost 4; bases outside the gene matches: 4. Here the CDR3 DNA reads TGTGCCAGCAGCGCGGGGGGACAGGGGTACGAGCAGTACTTC. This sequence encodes CASSAGGQGYEQYF.

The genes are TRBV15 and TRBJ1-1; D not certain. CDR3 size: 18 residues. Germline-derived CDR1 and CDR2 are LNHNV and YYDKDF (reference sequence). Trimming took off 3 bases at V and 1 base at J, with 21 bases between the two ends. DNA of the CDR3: TGTGCCACCAGCAGCCCCGACCGGCGCCGGACTGCGAACACTGAAGCTTTCTTT. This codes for CATSSPDRRRTANTEAFF.

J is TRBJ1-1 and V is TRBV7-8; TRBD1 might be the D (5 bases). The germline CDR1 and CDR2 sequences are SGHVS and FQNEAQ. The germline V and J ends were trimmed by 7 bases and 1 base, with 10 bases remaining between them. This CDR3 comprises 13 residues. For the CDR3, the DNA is TGTGCCAGCACGTACAGGTCGAACACTGAAGCTTTCTTT. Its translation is CASTYRSNTEAFF.

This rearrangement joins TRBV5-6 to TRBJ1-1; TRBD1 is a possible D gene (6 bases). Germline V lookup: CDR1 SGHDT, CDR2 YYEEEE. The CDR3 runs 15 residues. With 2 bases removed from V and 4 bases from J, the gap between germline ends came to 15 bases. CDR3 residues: CASSFRGGLGTEAFF. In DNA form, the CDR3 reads TGTGCCAGCAGCTTTAGGGGGGGGCTCGGCACTGAAGCTTTCTTT. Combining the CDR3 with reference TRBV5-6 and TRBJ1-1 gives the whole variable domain DAGVTQSPTHLIKTRGQQVTLRCSPKSGHDTVSWYQQALGQGPQFIFQYYEEEERQRGNFPDRFSGHQFPNYSSELNVNALLLGDSALYLCASSFRGGLGTEAFFGQGTRLTVV.

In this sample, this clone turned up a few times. For the CDR3, the DNA is TGTGCCACCAGCCCACGAAGGACAGGAGTCGACAATGAGCAGTTCTTC. Translated, it gives CATSPRRTGVDNEQFF. V and J are TRBV15 and TRBJ2-1; 7 bases align to TRBD1. CDR1 and CDR2 from the germline V gene are LNHNV and YYDKDF (reference sequence). The CDR3 loop spans 16 amino acids. Trimming at V came to 5 bases and at J to 5 bases, leaving 12 bases not matched to a gene. Full variable domain (missing parts from reference TRBV15 and TRBJ2-1): DAMVIQNPRYQVTQFGKPVTLSCSQTLNHNVMYWYQQKSSQAPKLLFHYYDKDFNNEADTPDNFQSRRPNTSFCFLDIRSPGLGDTAMYLCATSPRRTGVDNEQFFGPGTRLTVL.

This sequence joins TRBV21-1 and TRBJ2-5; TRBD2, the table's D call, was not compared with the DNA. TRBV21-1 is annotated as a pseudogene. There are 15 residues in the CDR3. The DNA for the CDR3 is TGTGCCAGCAGCAAAGACGGGCGGGGTTGGGAGACCCAGTACTTC. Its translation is CASSKDGRGWETQYF.

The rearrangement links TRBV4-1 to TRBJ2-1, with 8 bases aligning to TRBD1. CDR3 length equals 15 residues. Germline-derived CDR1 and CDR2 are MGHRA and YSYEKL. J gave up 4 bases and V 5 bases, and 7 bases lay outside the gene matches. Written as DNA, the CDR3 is TGCGCCAGCAGCTCCCGGGACAGGCTATACAATGAGCAGTTCTTC. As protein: CASSSRDRLYNEQFF.

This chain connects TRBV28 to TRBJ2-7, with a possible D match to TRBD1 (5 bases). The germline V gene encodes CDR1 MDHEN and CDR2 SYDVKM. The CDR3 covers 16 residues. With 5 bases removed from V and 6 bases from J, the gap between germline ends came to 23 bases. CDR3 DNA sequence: TGTGCCAGCAGTGCCCTGACAGCGACGAGTCCTGGCGAGCAGTACTTC. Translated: CASSALTATSPGEQYF.